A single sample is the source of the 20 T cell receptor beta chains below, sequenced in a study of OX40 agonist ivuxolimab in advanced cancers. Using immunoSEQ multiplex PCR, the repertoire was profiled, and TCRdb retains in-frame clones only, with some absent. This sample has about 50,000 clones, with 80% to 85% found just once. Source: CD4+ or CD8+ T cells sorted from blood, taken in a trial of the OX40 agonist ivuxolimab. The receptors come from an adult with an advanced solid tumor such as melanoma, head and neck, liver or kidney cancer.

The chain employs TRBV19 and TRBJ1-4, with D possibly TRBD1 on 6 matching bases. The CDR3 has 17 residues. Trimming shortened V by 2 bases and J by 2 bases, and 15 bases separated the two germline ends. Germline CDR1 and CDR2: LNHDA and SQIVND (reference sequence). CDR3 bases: TGTGCCAGTAGTATACTGTCCGGGGGCACGACTAATGAAAAACTGTTTTTT. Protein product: CASSILSGGTTNEKLFF.

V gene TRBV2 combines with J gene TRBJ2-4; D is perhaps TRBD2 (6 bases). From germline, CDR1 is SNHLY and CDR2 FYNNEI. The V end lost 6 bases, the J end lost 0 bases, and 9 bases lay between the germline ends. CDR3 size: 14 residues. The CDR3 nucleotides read TGTGCCAGCAGCGTAGCGGTAGCCAAAAACATTCAGTACTTC. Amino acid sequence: CASSVAVAKNIQYF.

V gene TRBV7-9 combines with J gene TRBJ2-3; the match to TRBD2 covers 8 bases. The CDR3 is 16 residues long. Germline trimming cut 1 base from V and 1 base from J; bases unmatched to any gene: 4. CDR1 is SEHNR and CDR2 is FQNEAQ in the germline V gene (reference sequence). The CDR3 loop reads CASSLVGLAGTDTQYF. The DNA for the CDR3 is TGTGCCAGCAGCTTAGTAGGACTAGCCGGCACAGATACGCAGTATTTT. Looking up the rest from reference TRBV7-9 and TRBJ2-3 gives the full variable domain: DTGVSQNPRHKITKRGQNVTFRCDPISEHNRLYWYRQTLGQGPEFLTYFQNEAQLEKSRLLSDRFSAERPKGSFSTLEIQRTEQGDSAMYLCASSLVGLAGTDTQYFGPGTRLTVL.

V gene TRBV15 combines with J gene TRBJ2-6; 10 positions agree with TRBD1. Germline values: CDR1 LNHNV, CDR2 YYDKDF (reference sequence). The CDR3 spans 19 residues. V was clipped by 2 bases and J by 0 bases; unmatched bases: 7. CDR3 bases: TGTGCCACCAGCAGAACCCCGGGACAGGGGCCCTCTGGGGCCAACGTCCTGACTTTC. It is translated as CATSRTPGQGPSGANVLTF.

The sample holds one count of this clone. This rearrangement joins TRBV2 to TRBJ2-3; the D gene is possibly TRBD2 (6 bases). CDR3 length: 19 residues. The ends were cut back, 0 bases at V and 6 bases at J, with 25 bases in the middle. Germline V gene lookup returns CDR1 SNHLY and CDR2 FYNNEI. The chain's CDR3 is CASSEALPGLASRRDTQYF. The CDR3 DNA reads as TGTGCCAGCAGTGAAGCGCTTCCGGGGCTAGCGAGCCGTCGGGATACGCAGTATTTT.

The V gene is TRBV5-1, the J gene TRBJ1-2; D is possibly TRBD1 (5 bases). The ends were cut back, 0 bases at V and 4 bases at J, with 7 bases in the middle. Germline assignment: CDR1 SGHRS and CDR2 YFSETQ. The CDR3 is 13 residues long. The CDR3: CASSLGQPYGYTF. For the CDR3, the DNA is TGCGCCAGCAGCTTGGGACAGCCCTATGGCTACACCTTC.

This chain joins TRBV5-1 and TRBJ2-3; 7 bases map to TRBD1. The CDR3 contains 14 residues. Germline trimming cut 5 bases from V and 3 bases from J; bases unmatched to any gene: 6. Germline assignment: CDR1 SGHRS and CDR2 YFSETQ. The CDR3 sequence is CASRATGWTDTQYF. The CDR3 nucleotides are TGCGCCAGCAGGGCGACAGGGTGGACAGATACGCAGTATTTT.

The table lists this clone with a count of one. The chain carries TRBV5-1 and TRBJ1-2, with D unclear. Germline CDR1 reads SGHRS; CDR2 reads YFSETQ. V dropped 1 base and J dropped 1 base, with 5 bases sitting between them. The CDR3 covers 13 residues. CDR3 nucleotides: TGCGCCAGCAGCTTGACAAATAACTATGGCTACACCTTC. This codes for CASSLTNNYGYTF.

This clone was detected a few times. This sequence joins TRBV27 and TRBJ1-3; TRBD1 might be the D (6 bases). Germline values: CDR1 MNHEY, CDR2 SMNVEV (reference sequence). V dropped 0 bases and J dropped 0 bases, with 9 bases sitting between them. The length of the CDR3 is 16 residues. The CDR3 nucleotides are TGTGCCAGCAGTTTATCTGGACAGAACTCTGGAAACACCATATATTTT. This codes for CASSLSGQNSGNTIYF.

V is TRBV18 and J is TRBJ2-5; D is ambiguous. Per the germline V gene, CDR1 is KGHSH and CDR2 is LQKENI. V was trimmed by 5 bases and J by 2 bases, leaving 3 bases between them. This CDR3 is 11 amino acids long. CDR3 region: CASSIQETQYF. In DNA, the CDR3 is TGTGCCAGCTCAATACAAGAGACCCAGTACTTC.

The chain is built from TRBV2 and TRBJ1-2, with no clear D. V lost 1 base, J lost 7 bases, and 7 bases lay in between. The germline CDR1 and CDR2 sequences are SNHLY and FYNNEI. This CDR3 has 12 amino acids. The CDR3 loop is CASSEGNRGYTF. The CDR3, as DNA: TGTGCCAGCAGTGAAGGGAACCGTGGCTACACCTTC.

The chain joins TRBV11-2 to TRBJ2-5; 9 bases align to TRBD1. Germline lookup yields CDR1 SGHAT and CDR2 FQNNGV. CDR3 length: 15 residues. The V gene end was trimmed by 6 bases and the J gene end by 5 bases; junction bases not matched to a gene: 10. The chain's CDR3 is CASSLRDRAWETQYF. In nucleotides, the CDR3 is TGTGCCAGCAGTCTCCGGGACAGGGCATGGGAGACCCAGTACTTC.

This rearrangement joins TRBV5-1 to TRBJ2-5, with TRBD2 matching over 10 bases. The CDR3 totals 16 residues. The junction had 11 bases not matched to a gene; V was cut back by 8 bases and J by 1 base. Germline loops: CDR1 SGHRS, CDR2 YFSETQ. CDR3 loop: CASTWGLAGAQETQYF. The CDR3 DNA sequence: TGCGCCAGTACCTGGGGCCTAGCGGGGGCCCAAGAGACCCAGTACTTC.

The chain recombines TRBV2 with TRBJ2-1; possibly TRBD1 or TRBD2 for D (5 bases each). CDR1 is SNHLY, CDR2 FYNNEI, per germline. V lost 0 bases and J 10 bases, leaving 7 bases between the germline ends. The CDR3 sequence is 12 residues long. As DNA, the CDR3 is TGTGCCAGCAGTGAAGCATGGGGGGAGCAGTTCTTC. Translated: CASSEAWGEQFF.

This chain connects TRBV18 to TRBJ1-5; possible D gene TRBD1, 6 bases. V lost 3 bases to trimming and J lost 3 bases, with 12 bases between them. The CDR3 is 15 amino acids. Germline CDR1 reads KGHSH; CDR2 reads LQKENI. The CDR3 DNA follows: TGTGCCAGCTCACCCACAGGGCGGAACAATCAGCCCCAGCATTTT. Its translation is CASSPTGRNNQPQHF.

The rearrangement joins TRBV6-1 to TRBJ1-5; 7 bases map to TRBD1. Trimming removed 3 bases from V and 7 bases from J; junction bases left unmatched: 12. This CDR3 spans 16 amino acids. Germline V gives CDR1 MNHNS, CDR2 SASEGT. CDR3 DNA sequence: TGTGCCAGCAGTGATTGGGGCAGGGGGAGAGGCCAGCCCCAGCATTTT. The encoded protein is CASSDWGRGRGQPQHF.

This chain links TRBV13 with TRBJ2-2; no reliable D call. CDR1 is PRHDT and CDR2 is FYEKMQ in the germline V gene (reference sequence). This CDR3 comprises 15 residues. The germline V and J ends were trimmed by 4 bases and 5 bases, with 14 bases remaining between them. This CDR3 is CASSSRARKTGELFF. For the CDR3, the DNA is TGTGCCAGCAGCTCCCGAGCGCGGAAAACCGGGGAGCTGTTTTTT.

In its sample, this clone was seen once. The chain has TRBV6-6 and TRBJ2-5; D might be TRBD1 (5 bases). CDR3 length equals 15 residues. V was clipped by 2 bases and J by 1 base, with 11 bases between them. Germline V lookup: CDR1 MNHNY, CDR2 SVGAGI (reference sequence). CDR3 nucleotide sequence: TGTGCCAGCAGTTACCGTGGACATTCCCAAGAGACCCAGTACTTC. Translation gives CASSYRGHSQETQYF.

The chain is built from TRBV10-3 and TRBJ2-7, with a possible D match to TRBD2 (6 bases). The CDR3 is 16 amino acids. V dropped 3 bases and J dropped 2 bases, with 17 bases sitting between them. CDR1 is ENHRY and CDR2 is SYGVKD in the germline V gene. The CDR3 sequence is CAISELGVPGAYEQYF. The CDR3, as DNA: TGTGCCATCAGTGAACTCGGGGTCCCGGGGGCCTACGAGCAGTACTTC.

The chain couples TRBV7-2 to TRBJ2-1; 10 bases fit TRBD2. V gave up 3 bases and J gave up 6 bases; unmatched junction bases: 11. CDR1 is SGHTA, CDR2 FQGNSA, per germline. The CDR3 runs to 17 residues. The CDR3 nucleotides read TGTGCCAGCAGCTTCTCCCTAGCGGGGGACGGTTCCAATGAGCAGTTCTTC. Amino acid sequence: CASSFSLAGDGSNEQFF.